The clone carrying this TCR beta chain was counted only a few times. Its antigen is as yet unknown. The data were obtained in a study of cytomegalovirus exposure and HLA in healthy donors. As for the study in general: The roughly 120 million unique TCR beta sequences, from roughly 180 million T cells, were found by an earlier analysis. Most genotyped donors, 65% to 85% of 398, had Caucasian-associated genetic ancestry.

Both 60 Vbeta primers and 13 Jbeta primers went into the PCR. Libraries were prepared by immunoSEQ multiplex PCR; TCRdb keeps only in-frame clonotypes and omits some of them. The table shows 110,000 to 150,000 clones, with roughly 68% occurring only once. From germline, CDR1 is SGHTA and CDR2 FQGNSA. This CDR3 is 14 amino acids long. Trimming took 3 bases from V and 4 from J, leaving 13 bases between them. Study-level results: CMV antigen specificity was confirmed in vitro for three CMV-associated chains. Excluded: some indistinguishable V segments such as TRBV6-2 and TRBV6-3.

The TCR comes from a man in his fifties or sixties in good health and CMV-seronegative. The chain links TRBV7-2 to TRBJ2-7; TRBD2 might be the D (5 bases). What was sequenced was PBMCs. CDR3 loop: CASSLELRGYEQYF. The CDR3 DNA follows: TGTGCCAGCAGCTTGGAGTTAAGAGGGTACGAGCAGTACTTC.